Listed below are T cell receptor beta chains from one sample, sequenced in a study of blood T cell repertoires in COVID-19. TCRdb's copy holds only in-frame clones and misses some; the assay was immunoSEQ multiplex PCR. The sample records nearly 90,000 clones, around 72% being singletons. The sample was peripheral blood. These receptors all come from a woman over 75 with acute or convalescent COVID-19. Both conserved end residues are part of each CDR3. D genes are given only for firm matches. Some rows have no size entry. The others give once, few or many, or a class for an expanded clone.

>TRBV7-2|TRBJ1-4|-|TRBD1
CASSFTGGDEKLFF
TGTGCCAGCAGCTTCACAGGGGGTGATGAAAAACTGTTTTTT
>TRBV4-2|TRBJ1-1|-|-
CASSQEWQGSTEAFF
TGTGCCAGCAGCCAAGAGTGGCAGGGGTCCACTGAAGCTTTCTTT
>TRBV19|TRBJ1-3|-|-
CASSNAGFSGNTIYF
TGTGCCAGTAGTAACGCAGGGTTCTCTGGAAACACCATATATTTT
>TRBV2|TRBJ1-1|-|-
CASRDLGTNTEAFF
TGTGCCAGCAGAGACCTTGGGACAAACACTGAAGCTTTCTTT
>TRBV27|TRBJ2-7|-|TRBD2
CASQRGASSYEQYF
TGTGCCAGCCAGCGGGGGGCCAGCTCCTACGAGCAGTACTTC
>TRBV15|TRBJ1-6|-|-
CATRGSNSPLHF
TGTGCCACCCGGGGGTCCAATTCACCCCTCCACTTT
>TRBV5-4|TRBJ2-2|-|TRBD1
CASSLLPGQELTGELFF
TGTGCCAGCAGCTTGCTTCCGGGACAGGAATTAACCGGGGAGCTGTTTTTT
>TRBV5-1|TRBJ2-3|-|TRBD2
CASSQRTSGGAGTQYF
TGCGCCAGCAGCCAACGGACTAGCGGGGGGGCCGGTACGCAGTATTTT
>TRBV2|TRBJ1-4|-|-
CASSPLLAREKLFF
TGTGCCAGCAGTCCACTTCTGGCGCGGGAAAAACTGTTTTTT
>TRBV9|TRBJ1-3|-|-
CASSPTGMSSGNTIYF
TGTGCCAGCAGTCCAACAGGGATGAGCTCTGGAAACACCATATATTTT
>TRBV29-1|TRBJ2-7|-|TRBD1
CSVGTDRNEQYF
TGCAGCGTGGGGACGGACAGGAACGAGCAGTACTTC
>TRBV2|TRBJ1-5|-|-
CASSETFGHSNQPQHF
TGTGCCAGCAGTGAAACATTTGGGCATAGCAATCAGCCCCAGCATTTT
>TRBV20-1|TRBJ1-2|-|-
CSASASSAGGYTF
TGCAGTGCTAGTGCCTCGTCCGCGGGTGGCTACACCTTC
>TRBV13|TRBJ1-4|-|-
CASSLRGFSSIATNEKLFF
TGTGCCAGCAGCTTACGCGGCTTTAGTTCCATTGCAACTAATGAAAAACTGTTTTTT
>TRBV7-6|TRBJ1-1|-|-
CASSLAMSTEAFF
TGTGCCAGCAGCTTAGCAATGAGCACTGAAGCTTTCTTT
>TRBV6-6|TRBJ1-2|-|-
CASSSQALDYGYTF
TGTGCCAGCAGCTCACAGGCTTTGGACTATGGCTACACCTTC
>TRBV6-5|TRBJ1-4|-|TRBD1
CASRPGGEAEKLFF
TGTGCCAGCAGACCAGGGGGCGAGGCTGAAAAACTGTTTTTT
>TRBV10-3|TRBJ2-7|once|-
CAISDPYRTSGGYEQYF
TGTGCCATCAGTGATCCGTACCGGACTTCCGGGGGTTACGAGCAGTACTTC
>TRBV11-2|TRBJ1-1|-|-
CASSLAGLQGPEAFF
TGTGCCAGCAGCTTGGCAGGGCTGCAAGGCCCTGAAGCTTTCTTT
>TRBV6-2/TRBV6-3|TRBJ1-4|-|TRBD1
CASSPPGTGDEKLFF
TGTGCCAGCAGCCCCCCCGGGACAGGGGATGAAAAACTGTTTTTT
>TRBV6-2/TRBV6-3|TRBJ1-2|-|TRBD1
CASSPSQGALNGYTF
TGTGCCAGCAGTCCCTCTCAGGGGGCGCTTAATGGCTACACCTTC
>TRBV30|TRBJ1-4|-|-
CAWSVPGEKLFF
TGTGCCTGGAGTGTACCCGGTGAAAAACTGTTTTTT
>TRBV14|TRBJ2-7|-|-
CASSQDWGQQYF
TGTGCCAGCAGCCAAGATTGGGGACAACAGTACTTC
>TRBV20-1|TRBJ2-7|-|-
CSAIAGIEQYF
TGCAGTGCTATCGCAGGGATCGAGCAGTACTTC
>TRBV7-9|TRBJ1-4|-|-
CASSPASRNEKLFF
TGTGCCAGCAGCCCGGCCTCGCGGAATGAAAAACTGTTTTTT
>TRBV7-9|TRBJ2-7|few|TRBD1
CASSVTYGTGDEQYF
TGTGCCAGCAGCGTCACCTACGGGACAGGGGACGAGCAGTACTTC
>TRBV6-5|TRBJ1-6|-|-
CASSFLGADNSPLHF
TGTGCCAGCAGCTTTTTGGGGGCCGATAATTCACCCCTCCACTTT
>TRBV6-5|TRBJ1-2|once|TRBD1
CASSSLGTGNYGYTF
TGTGCCAGCAGTTCTCTCGGGACAGGAAACTATGGCTACACCTTC
>TRBV5-1|TRBJ1-2|-|-
CASSLHSTGLPRGGYTF
TGCGCCAGCAGCCTTCATTCTACAGGGCTCCCAAGGGGTGGCTACACCTTC
>TRBV18|TRBJ1-1|few|-
CASSPGGGGTEAFF
TGTGCCAGCTCACCAGGCGGGGGAGGGACTGAAGCTTTCTTT
>TRBV6-6|TRBJ1-1|-|TRBD1
CASSYGTAAEAFF
TGTGCCAGCAGTTACGGGACAGCTGCTGAAGCTTTCTTT
>TRBV9|TRBJ2-1|-|TRBD2
CASSVGLANNEQFF
TGTGCCAGCAGCGTAGGACTAGCGAACAATGAGCAGTTCTTC
>TRBV7-9|TRBJ1-1|-|-
CASSRAEGGTEAFF
TGTGCCAGCAGCCGTGCGGAGGGCGGCACTGAAGCTTTCTTT
>TRBV7-3|TRBJ2-1|-|TRBD2
CASSKRTSGGDFYNEQFF
TGTGCCAGCAGCAAACGGACTAGCGGGGGGGACTTCTACAATGAGCAGTTCTTC
>TRBV30|TRBJ2-2|-|TRBD1
CAWSRTGGATGELFF
TGTGCCTGGAGTAGGACAGGGGGCGCGACCGGGGAGCTGTTTTTT
>TRBV24-1|TRBJ1-5|-|TRBD1
CATSDPRQGAQPQHF
TGTGCCACCAGTGACCCGAGGCAGGGGGCACAGCCCCAGCATTTT
>TRBV7-3|TRBJ1-1|few|-
CASSSTVNTEAFF
TGTGCCAGCAGCTCGACAGTCAACACTGAAGCTTTCTTT
>TRBV5-1|TRBJ2-4|-|TRBD1
CASSLGDRVRWENIQYF
TGCGCCAGCAGCTTGGGGGACAGGGTCAGGTGGGAAAACATTCAGTACTTC
>TRBV6-2/TRBV6-3|TRBJ2-5|-|TRBD1
CASSPRSGTGEETQYF
TGTGCCAGCAGTCCGAGGTCCGGGACAGGGGAAGAGACCCAGTACTTC
>TRBV12-3/TRBV12-4|TRBJ2-3|-|-
CASGRTGTDTQYF
TGTGCCAGCGGACGGACAGGCACAGATACGCAGTATTTT
>TRBV23-1|TRBJ1-4|-|TRBD1
CASSLGQDNEKLFF
TGCGCCAGCAGTCTCGGACAGGATAATGAAAAACTGTTTTTT
>TRBV3-1/TRBV3-2|TRBJ1-2|-|-
CASSREGNYGYTF
TGTGCCAGCAGCCGCGAGGGAAACTATGGCTACACCTTC
>TRBV5-4|TRBJ2-5|-|TRBD1
CASSLTGAFQETQYF
TGTGCCAGCAGCTTGACAGGGGCCTTTCAAGAGACCCAGTACTTC
>TRBV19|TRBJ2-5|-|TRBD2
CASRGGKTQYF
TGTGCCAGCCGGGGGGGAAAGACCCAGTACTTC
>TRBV7-8|TRBJ2-2|-|-
CASSSSTGQNTGELFF
TGTGCCAGCAGCTCCTCGACAGGTCAGAACACCGGGGAGCTGTTTTTT
>TRBV5-1|TRBJ1-6|-|-
CASHPEVGSPLHF
TGCGCCAGCCACCCGGAGGTTGGTTCACCCCTCCACTTT
>TRBV6-5|TRBJ2-7|-|-
CASSQRQEYEQYF
TGTGCCAGCAGCCAAAGACAAGAGTACGAGCAGTACTTC
>TRBV30|TRBJ1-1|-|-
CAWSPVYGRNTEAFF
TGTGCCTGGAGTCCGGTCTATGGGCGGAACACTGAAGCTTTCTTT
>TRBV3-1/TRBV3-2|TRBJ1-1|-|TRBD1
CASSLGGQKNTEAFF
TGTGCCAGCAGCTTAGGGGGCCAGAAGAACACTGAAGCTTTCTTT
>TRBV4-1|TRBJ2-3|-|-
CASRRLGPTDTQYF
TGCGCCAGCAGGAGACTAGGGCCAACAGATACGCAGTATTTT
>TRBV19|TRBJ2-3|once|-
CASSIRRGGTDTQYF
TGTGCCAGTAGTATAAGGCGGGGCGGCACAGATACGCAGTATTTT
>TRBV7-2|TRBJ1-1|-|-
CASSFTAANTEAFF
TGTGCCAGCAGCTTTACGGCGGCGAACACTGAAGCTTTCTTT
>TRBV4-2|TRBJ1-4|-|-
CASRGGGPDEKLFF
TGTGCCAGCAGGGGCGGGGGGCCAGATGAAAAACTGTTTTTT
>TRBV30|TRBJ1-2|-|TRBD1
CAWSHEQGAFGYTF
TGTGCCTGGAGTCATGAACAGGGGGCATTTGGCTACACCTTC
>TRBV18|TRBJ2-3|few|TRBD2
CASSPGTSRRTDTQYF
TGTGCCAGCTCACCGGGGACTAGCAGACGTACAGATACGCAGTATTTT
>TRBV27|TRBJ2-2|few|-
CASSLRGTDTGELFF
TGTGCCAGCAGTCTCAGGGGAACCGACACCGGGGAGCTGTTTTTT
>TRBV7-2|TRBJ2-7|-|TRBD2
CASSLRSGGHEQYF
TGTGCCAGCAGCTTAAGGAGCGGGGGACACGAGCAGTACTTC